This T cell receptor beta chain was observed in a study of T cell responses to AZD1222 COVID-19 vaccine. As regards this clone: Its antigen remains unknown.

Germline-derived CDR1 and CDR2 are LGHNA and YSLEER. This CDR3 has 15 amino acids. V dropped 0 bases and J dropped 4; count of bases not matched to a gene: 5. Whole-study results and caveats: All repertoire sampling was performed exclusively after the peak T cell response.

Only in-frame clones appear in the TCRdb table, and some are missing; sequencing was by immunoSEQ multiplex PCR. The sample lists 68,000 or so clones, about 90% seen once, with roughly 8% in the top ten. The receptor's source is an adult in good health. This chain uses TRBV4-3 with TRBJ2-7; 8 bases map to TRBD1. The starting material was peripheral blood, obtained on day 0 of AZD1222 vaccination. The CDR3: CASSQEGQVGYEQYF. The CDR3 DNA reads as TGCGCCAGCAGCCAAGAGGGACAGGTTGGGTACGAGCAGTACTTC.